This TCR beta chain was sequenced during a study of blood T cells in healthy people across ages. Per the germline V gene, CDR1 is MDHEN and CDR2 is SYDVKM. The CDR3 spans 12 residues. Trimming shortened V by 11 bases and J by 2 bases, and 12 bases separated the two germline ends. Ranging in age from roughly 6 to 90, the donors were healthy Caucasian individuals from Russia. A second roughly 6 to 12 cycle PCR used barcoded and J-beta primers. Each cDNA molecule received a tag from a template-switch adaptor that had 12 random nucleotides. MiXCR was run by TCRdb on the 5' RACE reads, yielding one entry per CDR3 protein. The repertoire holds 900,000 to 950,000 distinct CDR3 sequences, with 25% to 30% as singletons. The sample was also reused in another study, on T cells of mothers and their children. That source notes: Slightly higher overlap, not significant, was seen in related mother-child pairs than in unrelated pairs.

Sequencing used blood. The chain is built from TRBV28 and TRBJ1-2; D gene uncertain. The sequence was obtained from a woman between 40 and 50 years old in good health. CDR3 residues: CAGKGLNYGYTF. The CDR3 region has the DNA TGTGCCGGCAAGGGCCTGAACTATGGCTACACCTTC.